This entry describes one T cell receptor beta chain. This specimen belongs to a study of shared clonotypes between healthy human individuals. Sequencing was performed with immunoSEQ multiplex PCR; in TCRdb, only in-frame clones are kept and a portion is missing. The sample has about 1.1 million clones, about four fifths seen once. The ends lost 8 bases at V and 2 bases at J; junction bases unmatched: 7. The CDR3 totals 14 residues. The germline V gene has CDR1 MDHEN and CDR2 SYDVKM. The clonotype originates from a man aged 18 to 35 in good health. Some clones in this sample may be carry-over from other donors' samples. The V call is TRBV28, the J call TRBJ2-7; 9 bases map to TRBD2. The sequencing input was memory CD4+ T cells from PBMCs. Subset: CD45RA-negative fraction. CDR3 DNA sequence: TGTGCCAGCCTAGCGGGACCTCCGACCTACGAGCAGTACTTC. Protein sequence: CASLAGPPTYEQYF.